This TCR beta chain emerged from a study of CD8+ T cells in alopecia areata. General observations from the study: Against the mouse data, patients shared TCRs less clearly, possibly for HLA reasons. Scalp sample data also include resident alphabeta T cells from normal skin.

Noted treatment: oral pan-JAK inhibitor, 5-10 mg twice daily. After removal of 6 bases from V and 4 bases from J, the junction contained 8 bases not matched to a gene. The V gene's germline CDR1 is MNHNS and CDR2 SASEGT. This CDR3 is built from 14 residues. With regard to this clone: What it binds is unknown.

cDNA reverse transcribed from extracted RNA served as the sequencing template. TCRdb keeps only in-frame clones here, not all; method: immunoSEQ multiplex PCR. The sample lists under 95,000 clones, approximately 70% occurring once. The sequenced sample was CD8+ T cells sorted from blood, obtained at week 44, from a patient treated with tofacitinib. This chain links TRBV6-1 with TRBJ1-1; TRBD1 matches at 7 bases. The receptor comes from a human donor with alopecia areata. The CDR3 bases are TGTGCCAGCAGCGTAACAGGGGTGGGCACTGAAGCTTTCTTT. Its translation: CASSVTGVGTEAFF.